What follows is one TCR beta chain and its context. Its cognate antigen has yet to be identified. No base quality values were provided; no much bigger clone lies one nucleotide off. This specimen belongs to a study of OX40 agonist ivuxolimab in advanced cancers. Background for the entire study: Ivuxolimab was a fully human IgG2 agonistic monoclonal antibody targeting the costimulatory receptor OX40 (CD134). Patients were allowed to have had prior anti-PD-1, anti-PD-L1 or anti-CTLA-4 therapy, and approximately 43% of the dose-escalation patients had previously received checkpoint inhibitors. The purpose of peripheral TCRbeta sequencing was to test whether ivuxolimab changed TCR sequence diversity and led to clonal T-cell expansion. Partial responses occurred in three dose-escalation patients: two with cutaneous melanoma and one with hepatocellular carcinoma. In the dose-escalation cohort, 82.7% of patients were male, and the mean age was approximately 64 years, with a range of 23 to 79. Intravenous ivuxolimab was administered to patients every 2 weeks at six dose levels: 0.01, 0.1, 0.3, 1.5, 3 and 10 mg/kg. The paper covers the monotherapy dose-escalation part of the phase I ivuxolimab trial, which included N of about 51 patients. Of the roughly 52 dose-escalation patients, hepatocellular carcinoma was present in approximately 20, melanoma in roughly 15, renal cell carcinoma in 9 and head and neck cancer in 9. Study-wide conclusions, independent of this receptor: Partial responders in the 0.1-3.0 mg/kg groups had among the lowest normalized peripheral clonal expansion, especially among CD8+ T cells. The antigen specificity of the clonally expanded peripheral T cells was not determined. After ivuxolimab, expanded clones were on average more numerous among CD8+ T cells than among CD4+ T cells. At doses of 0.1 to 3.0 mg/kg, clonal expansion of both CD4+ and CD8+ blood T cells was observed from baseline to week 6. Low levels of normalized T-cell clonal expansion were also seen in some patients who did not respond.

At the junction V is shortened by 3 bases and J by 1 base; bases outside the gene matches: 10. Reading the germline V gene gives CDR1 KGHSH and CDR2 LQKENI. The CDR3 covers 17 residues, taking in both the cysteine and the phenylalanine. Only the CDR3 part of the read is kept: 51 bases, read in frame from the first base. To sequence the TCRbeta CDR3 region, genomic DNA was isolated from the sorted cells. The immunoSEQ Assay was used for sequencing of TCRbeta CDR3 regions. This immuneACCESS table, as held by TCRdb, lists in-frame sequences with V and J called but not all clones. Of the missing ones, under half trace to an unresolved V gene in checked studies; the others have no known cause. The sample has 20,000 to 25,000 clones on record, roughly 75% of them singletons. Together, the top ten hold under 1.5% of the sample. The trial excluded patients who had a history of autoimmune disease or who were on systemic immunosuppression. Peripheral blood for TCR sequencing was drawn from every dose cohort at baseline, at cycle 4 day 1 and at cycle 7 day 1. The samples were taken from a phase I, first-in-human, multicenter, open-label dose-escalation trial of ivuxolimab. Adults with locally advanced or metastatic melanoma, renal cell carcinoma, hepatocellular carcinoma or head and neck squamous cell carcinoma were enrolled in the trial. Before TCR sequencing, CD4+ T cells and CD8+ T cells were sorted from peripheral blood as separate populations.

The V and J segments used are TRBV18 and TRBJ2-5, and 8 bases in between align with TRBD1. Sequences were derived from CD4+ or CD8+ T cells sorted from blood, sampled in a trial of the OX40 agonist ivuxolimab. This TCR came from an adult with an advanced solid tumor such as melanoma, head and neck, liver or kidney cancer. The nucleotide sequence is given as TGTGCCAGCTCACCCCCAGGGGGCAGGGGAGGCCAAGAGACCCAGTACTTC. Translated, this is CASSPPGGRGGQETQYF.